Listed below are T cell receptor beta chains from one sample, sequenced in a study of shared clonotypes between healthy human individuals. The data were produced by immunoSEQ multiplex PCR, yet TCRdb's version contains in-frame clones alone and is incomplete. Here the sample spans about 2.3 million clones, roughly 90% being singletons. Sample: naive CD4+ T cells from PBMCs. The origin of the receptors is a man younger than 35 in good health. Some clones in this sample may be carry-over from other donors' samples. CDR3s include the opening cysteine and the closing phenylalanine or tryptophan. The order of the fields is clone size, D gene, V gene, J gene, CDR3 DNA, CDR3 protein. A D gene is named only where the DNA matches it firmly. Rows give clone size only sometimes, using once, few, many, or a class for an expanded clone.

>NA|NA|TRBV27|TRBJ2-3
TGTGCCAGCAGCACAACCGGGACCACAGATACGCAGTATTTT
CASSTTGTTDTQYF
>NA|NA|TRBV7-3|TRBJ2-2
TGTGCCAGCAGCTCAGCCGGGGGGGAGCTGTTTTTT
CASSSAGGELFF
>NA|NA|TRBV18|TRBJ2-7
TGTGCCAGCTCACCAGGCGGCAGGGGCTACGAGCAGTACTTC
CASSPGGRGYEQYF
>NA|TRBD1|TRBV6-1|TRBJ2-7
TGTGCCAGCAGAAAGGACAGGGGGATCTACGAGCAGTACTTC
CASRKDRGIYEQYF
>once|TRBD1|TRBV27|TRBJ2-7
TGTGCCAGCAGTGATCGGGGACAGACCTACGAGCAGTACTTC
CASSDRGQTYEQYF
>NA|NA|TRBV5-4|TRBJ2-5
TGTGCCAGCACCCCGAAACCGTGGGAAGAGACCCAGTACTTC
CASTPKPWEETQYF
>NA|NA|TRBV6-1|TRBJ2-7
TGTGCCAGCAGTGGGGAGCGGGCGAACCCCTACGAGCAGTACTTC
CASSGERANPYEQYF
>NA|NA|TRBV11-3|TRBJ1-1
TGTGCCAGCAGCTTAGGAATGAACACTGAAGCTTTCTTT
CASSLGMNTEAFF
>NA|NA|TRBV2|TRBJ1-5
TGTGCCAGCAAATATAGCAATCAGCCCCAGCATTTT
CASKYSNQPQHF
>NA|NA|TRBV25-1|TRBJ2-1
TGTGCCAGCAGTGATCCCGGCACGTTGGGGGAGCAGTTCTTC
CASSDPGTLGEQFF
>NA|NA|TRBV28|TRBJ2-7
TGTGCCAGCAGTCAACACTACGAGCAGTACTTC
CASSQHYEQYF
>NA|TRBD1|TRBV10-2|TRBJ2-5
TGCGCCAGCAGTGACCGGGACAGGGGCCCAGAGACCCAGTACTTC
CASSDRDRGPETQYF
>NA|NA|TRBV7-2|TRBJ2-7
TGTGCCAGCAGCAACATGGTAGCGGCTTACGAGCAGTACTTC
CASSNMVAAYEQYF
>NA|TRBD1|TRBV30|TRBJ1-2
TGTGCCTGGAGTATAGGGGGCGGCTACACCTTC
CAWSIGGGYTF
>NA|NA|TRBV7-9|TRBJ2-3
TGTGCCAGCAGCTTTGGCCGGGAGCTCATGGGATTGGATACGCAGTATTTT
CASSFGRELMGLDTQYF
>NA|NA|TRBV14|TRBJ2-2
TGTGCCAGCAGCCAGGCCACGGAGGGGTGGAGGGTCCGGGAGCTGTTTTTT
CASSQATEGWRVRELFF
>NA|NA|TRBV5-6|TRBJ2-3
TGTGCCAGCAGCCTGCTAGCTAGCACAGATACGCAGTATTTT
CASSLLASTDTQYF
>NA|TRBD1|TRBV19|TRBJ2-2
TGTGCCAGTAGTCCCGGGACAGGGTTCAAGAGCGGGGAGCTGTTTTTT
CASSPGTGFKSGELFF
>NA|TRBD1|TRBV27|TRBJ1-5
TGTGCCAGCAGTCACCAAACAGGGGTTCAGCCCCAGCATTTT
CASSHQTGVQPQHF
>NA|TRBD2|TRBV7-2|TRBJ2-5
TGTGCCAGCATCCCCTCTAGCGGGGCGGGTGAGACCCAGTACTTC
CASIPSSGAGETQYF
>NA|NA|TRBV5-4|TRBJ2-1
TGTGCCAGCAGTTTGGACCAGTACAATGAGCAGTTCTTC
CASSLDQYNEQFF
>NA|NA|TRBV30|TRBJ1-3
TGTGCCTTCCAATCGGGGCAGGGCGCGGGAAACACCATATATTTT
CAFQSGQGAGNTIYF
>NA|NA|TRBV27|TRBJ2-6
NA
CASSLLFFGRSSGANVLTF
>NA|NA|TRBV7-2|TRBJ1-2
TGTGCCAGCAGCTTAGTCTCTCCTAACTATGGCTACACCTTC
CASSLVSPNYGYTF
>NA|TRBD2|TRBV6-6|TRBJ2-7
TGTGCCAGCAGCCACGGCCGGCTAGCGGGTCACGAGCAGTACTTC
CASSHGRLAGHEQYF
>NA|NA|TRBV6-1|TRBJ1-1
TGTGCCAGCAGGGTCGACAGGCTCACTGAAGCTTTCTTT
CASRVDRLTEAFF
>NA|NA|TRBV5-1|TRBJ2-1
TGCGCCAGCAGCCGGGGCCCTAGTGGGGATGAGCAGTTCTTC
CASSRGPSGDEQFF
>NA|NA|TRBV21-1|TRBJ2-7
TGTGCCAGCAGCCCCAGTACCTACGAGCAGTACTTC
CASSPSTYEQYF
>NA|NA|TRBV5-4|TRBJ2-7
TGTGCCAGCAGCTTGGAGGGGGGAGGAACAACCCTCTACGAGCAGTACTTC
CASSLEGGGTTLYEQYF
>NA|NA|TRBV14|TRBJ2-1
TGTGCCAGCAGCCAAGACAGGGTGCGCGGGCAGTTCTTC
CASSQDRVRGQFF
>NA|TRBD1|TRBV5-1|TRBJ1-2
TGCGCCAGCAGCGGCGGACAGGCCGGCTATGAGGGAGGCTACACCTTC
CASSGGQAGYEGGYTF
>NA|NA|TRBV6-1|TRBJ2-7
TGTGCCAGCCGCACTTTCGGGATTTTATACGAGCAGTACTTC
CASRTFGILYEQYF
>NA|TRBD1|TRBV10-1|TRBJ2-7
TGCGCCAGCAGTGAGGTGGCAGGGGGCGCGGGCGAGCAGTACTTC
CASSEVAGGAGEQYF
>NA|TRBD2|TRBV11-1|TRBJ2-1
TGTGCCAGCAGCTTAGTACTAGCGGGCTCCAATGAGCAGTTCTTC
CASSLVLAGSNEQFF
>NA|NA|TRBV20-1|TRBJ1-2
TGCAGTGCTAGTTCCAGTGGCGGCTACACCTTC
CSASSSGGYTF
>NA|NA|TRBV28|TRBJ2-4
TGTGCCAGCAGTTTCGCTAAAAACATTCAGTACTTC
CASSFAKNIQYF
>NA|NA|TRBV25-1|TRBJ1-2
TGTGCCAGCAGTGAATGGACAGCCGGCTACACCTTC
CASSEWTAGYTF
>NA|NA|TRBV5-4|TRBJ2-5
TGTGCCAGCAGCCGCAGGCATAGCGCAACACAACAAGAGACCCAGTACTTC
CASSRRHSATQQETQYF
>NA|TRBD2|TRBV5-1|TRBJ2-3
TGCGCCAGCAGCCCCCGGGGACTAGCGGGAGTTCCCCCAGATACGCAGTATTTT
CASSPRGLAGVPPDTQYF
>NA|TRBD1|TRBV2|TRBJ1-4
TGTGCCAGCAGTTTACAGGGGCAGAATGAAAAACTGTTTTTT
CASSLQGQNEKLFF
>NA|TRBD2|TRBV15|TRBJ2-3
TGTGCCACCAGCAGAGATGAGGCTAGCGGGAGAATGGCAGATACGCAGTATTTT
CATSRDEASGRMADTQYF
>NA|NA|TRBV7-8|TRBJ2-7
TGTGCCAGCAGCTTGTTCCCACAGGGCCTCTCCTACGAGCAGTACTTC
CASSLFPQGLSYEQYF